This T cell receptor beta chain is drawn from a study of cytomegalovirus exposure and HLA in healthy donors listed by TCRdb under 2017. Notes on the research overall: An earlier analysis of approximately 590 of the donors reported 250 to 300 Gb of sequence data and 117 million unique TCR beta sequences from approximately 180 million T cells. Roughly 5 DR-DQ haplotypes were treated as single units for association and clustering because of strong linkage in the cohort. Genome-wide SNP genotypes for about three fifths of the roughly 670 donors were used in a later genetic analysis, which treated that subset as a discovery cohort. To decide whether each TCR beta V gene segment behaved as functional or pseudogenic, an earlier analysis of some 600 of the donors relied on high-throughput TCR beta sequencing. In a later analysis, previously published TCR beta repertoires from several hundred donors were re-analyzed and high-resolution HLA genotyping was added so that TCR occurrence patterns could be studied. Of the roughly 420 genotyped donors, 81% were placed in the genetic ancestry cluster associated with self-reported Caucasian donors. HLA typing included class I and class II loci at four-digit resolution. The study combined high-throughput TCR immunosequencing, statistical association of individual TCRs with disease status, and machine learning to predict cytomegalovirus infection status. Among some 400 genotyped donors of the cohort, an average of roughly 230,000 unique TCR beta nucleotide sequences was sequenced per donor, of which roughly 17% were non-productive. The aim of the study was to test whether cataloging public T cell receptors could identify signatures of past pathogen exposure. Roughly 300 gigabases of sequencing data and approximately 85 million unique TCR sequences were included in an early release covering roughly 700 HLA-typed donors. The study used immunosequencing to profile the T cell repertoires of 600 to 850 subjects and linked those repertoires to cytomegalovirus serostatus. Donor age, sex, ethnicity and CMV serostatus were collected together with the repertoire data. All discovery cohort repertoires had been generated on a single sequencing platform. Along with the roughly 700-subject first cohort, a separate validation cohort of more than 90 different subjects was used. The number of donors typed differed by locus, with about 629-640 for A, B, C, DRB1 and DQB1, about 500 for DQA1, about 610 for DPA1, and some 440 for DPB1. The later analysis used no new phenotypic data to find candidate immune exposures, relying instead on TCR beta sequences and their occurrence across donors. Paper-wide results and their limitations: Assigning TCR associations to individual alleles was difficult when HLA alleles, especially DR and DQ, strongly co-occurred. In an earlier analysis of 587 of the donors, most TCR beta V segments were observed in productive rearrangements about 87% or about 30% of the time, broadly matching IMGT annotations. A later analysis found that HLA-associated TCR beta chains were more clonally expanded and had lower generation probabilities than equally common non-associated chains. For the cohort, immune exposure information was limited to CMV serostatus. The earlier analysis of 587 of the donors excluded 15 to 20 rarely observed V segments, including chromosome 9 orphons, because counts were too low. While some public TCRs were present in many individuals, most TCR sequences turned up only very rarely across donors. In this cohort, only TCR beta chains were sequenced, and detectable features were limited by the absence of alpha or paired-chain data. In vitro tests confirmed that three of the cytomegalovirus-associated TCR beta chains recognize cytomegalovirus antigens. V-gene and J-gene trimming of TCR beta chains was associated with a missense DCLRE1C variant in a later genetic analysis, and the association was replicated in an independent cohort. A later analysis found that most CMV-associated TCR beta chains appeared HLA-restricted, with HLA associations seemingly driven largely by CMV exposure. Linkage disequilibrium might explain the correlated functional status among segregating V segments, but an unknown experimental factor could not be excluded. According to a later analysis, parvovirus B19, influenza, CMV and Epstein-Barr virus appeared linked to several top co-occurrence clusters. Cytomegalovirus status was reported to be diagnosed by the classifier with high specificity and sensitivity in both the original and validation cohorts. A further reported finding was that TCR beta sequences accurately predicted the HLA-A and HLA-B alleles for most subjects in the first cohort. In a later analysis, the rate of TCR association differed among HLA loci, with DRB1 alleles having the most associated TCRs and HLA-C alleles having the fewest. A group of highly shared sequence variants was considered likely to be a technical artifact of the sequencing pipeline. A later genetic analysis reported fewer N-insertions in productive TCRs among donors in an Asian-associated ancestry cluster than the roughly 620-donor mean. Because HLA typing was unavailable for some donors at each locus, only the typed subset was used in association tests. Some IMGT-functional V segments, including TRBV6-2 and TRBV6-3, could not be told apart with the 87-base-pair reads, so those segments were excluded. At a false discovery rate of 0.05, a later analysis linked around 15,000 TCR beta sequences to specific HLA alleles. In the study, approximately 150 TCR beta chains were listed as associated with cytomegalovirus. Sequencing depth was assumed to be roughly uniform across donors in the presence/absence analyses, though that assumption may not hold. The authors suggested that the approach could potentially be generalized to other disease states and immunological phenotypes.

As for this clone: Its cognate antigen has yet to be identified. Base qualities are not provided; no much larger clone lies one nucleotide away.

Libraries were made using the immunoSEQ multiplex PCR assay. For the multiplex PCR, a mixture combining 60 forward primers for TCR Vbeta segments and 13 reverse primers for TCR Jbeta segments was used. The CDR3 region of rearranged TCR beta genes was amplified from genomic DNA by a multiplex PCR assay. The Illumina HiSeq System was used to sequence the amplified TCR beta libraries as 87-base-pair reads. In the original analysis: A later analysis tallied about 77 million unique TCR beta chains across the 666 repertoires, and around 9.9 million of those chains were shared by two or more donors. A nearest-neighbor algorithm error-corrected the raw reads and collapsed the reads into unique sequences, merging closely related sequences to remove PCR and sequencing errors. To assign V, D and J gene segments, CDR3 sequences were aligned to IMGT reference sequences. For a sequence to be retained, a match of at least six nucleotides was required to both a V gene segment and a J gene segment. Rearrangements were called productive when the CDR3 lacked stop codons and stayed in frame with V and J; all others were non-productive. Following IMGT convention, CDR3 was defined as the stretch from the second conserved V-encoded cysteine up to the conserved J-encoded phenylalanine. The earlier analysis of 500 to 650 of the donors excluded any sequence lacking an unambiguous match to a single V gene segment. An earlier analysis of about 590 of the donors classified V segments as functional when productive rearrangements were above 56.7% and as segregating when the standard deviation between donors was above 5%. A statistical classification framework was built for diagnosing cytomegalovirus status from the catalog of TCR beta chain sequences. In a later analysis, TCR nucleotide sequences were compared against IMGT/GENE-DB human TR gene sequences so that V and J genes could be assigned. A later analysis assigned CDR3 sequences and most-parsimonious VDJ recombination scenarios with the TCRdist pipeline. A later analysis defined each TCR beta chain by its CDR3 amino acid sequence plus V-gene family, and excluded reads lacking a unique V-gene family. To address suspected cross-contamination and a sequencing artifact, a later analysis removed roughly 640 highly shared, low-generation-probability nucleotide sequences. For each public chain, a later analysis derived a clonal expansion index from normalized ranks of inferred template counts within each repertoire. Generation probabilities in a later analysis came from a VDJ recombination model fitted to out-of-frame rearrangements, and those results were checked against IGoR. Hypergeometric tests were used in a later analysis to score TCR-TCR, TCR-HLA and TCR-CMV co-occurrence, with a repertoire-size bias correction applied to the TCR pairs. False discovery rates were estimated in a later analysis by permuting HLA or CMV assignments 20 times. In a later analysis, co-occurring TCRs were grouped using DBSCAN, with TCRdist sequence similarity added in when clustering inside HLA-allele-positive subsets. Repertoires with fewer than 30,000 or more than 120,000 public chains, plus five repertoires with anomalous nucleotide sharing, were excluded from co-occurrence clustering. TCRdb holds this immuneACCESS table with in-frame rearrangements only. Some clones are missing; in checked studies, unresolved V genes explain under half, and the rest has no known cause. V and J calls and clone size are given by that table; D and trimming were obtained from the DNA. Here the sample has about 91,000 clones; 85% to 90% occur a single time. Around 2.3% of the sample is in the top ten clones.

The junction carries 28 bases between V and J, which are trimmed by 1 base and 6 bases respectively. The CDR3 runs 19 residues from the cysteine to the phenylalanine. The kept DNA is CDR3 alone, 57 bases in frame from the first base. Taken from the germline V gene, the CDR1 and CDR2 loops are SGHDN and FVKESK. In total, 666 healthy bone marrow donors made up the cohort. At the time of sampling, all cohort members were nominally healthy, though unrecorded immune exposures were likely present. The donor tested CMV seronegative and was one of the 352 seronegative cohort members. Each donor provided a peripheral blood sample, and peripheral blood mononuclear cells were used for TCR beta sequencing. The Qiagen DNeasy Blood Extraction Kit was used to extract genomic DNA from the blood cell samples.

The source is a man between 18 and 29 years old in good health and CMV-seronegative. Rearrangement joined TRBV14 to TRBJ2-7, with the D gene not clear enough to name. Specimen: PBMCs. The CDR3 amino acid sequence is: CASSQAELPAIPRTREQYF. The DNA sequence is as follows: TGTGCCAGCAGCCAAGCTGAACTGCCTGCAATCCCCCGCACGCGCGAGCAGTACTTC.